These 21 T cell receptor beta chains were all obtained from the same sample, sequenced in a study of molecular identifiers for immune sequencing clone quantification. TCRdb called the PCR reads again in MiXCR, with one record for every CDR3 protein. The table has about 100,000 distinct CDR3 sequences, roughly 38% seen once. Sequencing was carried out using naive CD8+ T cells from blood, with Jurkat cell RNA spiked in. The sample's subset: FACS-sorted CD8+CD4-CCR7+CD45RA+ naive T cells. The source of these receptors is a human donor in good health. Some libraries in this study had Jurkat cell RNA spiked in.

CDR3 sequence: CASSWTGTINYEQYF. The CDR3 DNA sequence: TGTGCCAGCAGCTGGACCGGGACCATCAATTACGAGCAGTACTTC. The V and J genes are TRBV27 and TRBJ2-7, with D perhaps TRBD1 or TRBD2 (5 bases each). This CDR3 contains 15 residues. From germline, CDR1 is MNHEY and CDR2 SMNVEV (reference sequence). Trimming took 6 bases from V and 4 from J, leaving 19 bases between them.

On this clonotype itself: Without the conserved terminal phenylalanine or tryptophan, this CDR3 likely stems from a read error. CDR3 residues: CASSLSGNYGYTL. CDR3 sequence (DNA): TGTGCCAGCAGTTTAAGTGGGAACTATGGCTACACCTTG. The chain is built from TRBV27 and TRBJ1-2; D gene uncertain. Germline CDR1 and CDR2: MNHEY and SMNVEV (reference sequence). This CDR3 has 13 residues. V lost 2 bases to trimming and J lost 2 bases, with 6 bases between them.

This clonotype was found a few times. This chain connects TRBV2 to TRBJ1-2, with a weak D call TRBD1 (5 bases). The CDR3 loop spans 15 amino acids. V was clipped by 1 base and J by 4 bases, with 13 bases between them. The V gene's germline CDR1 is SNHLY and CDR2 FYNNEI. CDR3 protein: CASSEVGGRSYGYTF. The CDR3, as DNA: TGTGCCAGCAGTGAAGTCGGGGGAAGGTCCTATGGCTACACCTTC. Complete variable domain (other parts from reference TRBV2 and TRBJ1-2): EPEVTQTPSHQVTQMGQEVILRCVPISNHLYFYWYRQILGQKVEFLVSFYNNEISEKSEIFDDQFSVERPDGSNFTLKIRSTKLEDSAMYFCASSEVGGRSYGYTFGSGTRLTVV.

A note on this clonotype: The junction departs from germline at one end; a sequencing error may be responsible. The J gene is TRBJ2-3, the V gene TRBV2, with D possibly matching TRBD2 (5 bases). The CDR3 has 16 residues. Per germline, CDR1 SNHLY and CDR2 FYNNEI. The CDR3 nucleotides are TGTGCCAGCAGTGATCAATGGCGGCCTAGCACAGAAACGCAGTATTTT. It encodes CASSDQWRPSTETQYF.

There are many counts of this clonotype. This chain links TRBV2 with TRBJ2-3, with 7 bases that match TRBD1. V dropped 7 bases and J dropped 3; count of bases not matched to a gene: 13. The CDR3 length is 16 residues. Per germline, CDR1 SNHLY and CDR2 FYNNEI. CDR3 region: CASIILQGPGTDTQYF. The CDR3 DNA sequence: TGTGCCAGCATCATTTTACAGGGGCCCGGGACAGATACGCAGTATTTT.

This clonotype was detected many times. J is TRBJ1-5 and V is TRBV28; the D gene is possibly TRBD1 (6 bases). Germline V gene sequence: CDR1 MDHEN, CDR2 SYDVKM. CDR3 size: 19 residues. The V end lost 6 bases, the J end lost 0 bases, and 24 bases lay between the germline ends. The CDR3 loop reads CASRPSGQSLGYSNQPQHF. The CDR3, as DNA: TGTGCCAGCAGGCCTTCTGGACAGTCCTTAGGATATAGCAATCAGCCCCAGCATTTT.

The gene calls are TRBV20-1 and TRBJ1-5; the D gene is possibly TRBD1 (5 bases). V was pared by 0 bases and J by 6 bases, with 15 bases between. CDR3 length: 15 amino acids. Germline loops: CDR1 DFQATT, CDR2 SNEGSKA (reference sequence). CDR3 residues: CSARDPPGIGQPQHF. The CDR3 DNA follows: TGCAGTGCTAGAGATCCCCCAGGGATCGGTCAGCCCCAGCATTTT.

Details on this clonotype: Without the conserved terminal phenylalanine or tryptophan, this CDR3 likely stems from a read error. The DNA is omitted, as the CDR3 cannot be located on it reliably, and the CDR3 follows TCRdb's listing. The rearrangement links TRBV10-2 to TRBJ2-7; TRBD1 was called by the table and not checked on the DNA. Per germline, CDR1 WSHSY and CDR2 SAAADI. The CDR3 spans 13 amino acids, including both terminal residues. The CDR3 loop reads CASRSGLTLEQNI.

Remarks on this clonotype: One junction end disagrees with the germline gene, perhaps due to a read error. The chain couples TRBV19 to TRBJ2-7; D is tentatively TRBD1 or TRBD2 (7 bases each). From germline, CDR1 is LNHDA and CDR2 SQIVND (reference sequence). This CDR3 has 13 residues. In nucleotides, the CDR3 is TGTGCCAGTAGTCAGGGGGGGTCCTACGTGCAGTACTTC. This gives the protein CASSQGGSYVQYF.

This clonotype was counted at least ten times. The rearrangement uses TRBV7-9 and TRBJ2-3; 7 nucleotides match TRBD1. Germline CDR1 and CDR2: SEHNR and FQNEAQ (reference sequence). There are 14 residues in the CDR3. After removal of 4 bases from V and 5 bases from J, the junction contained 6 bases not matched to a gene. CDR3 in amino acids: CASSYGTEKDTQYF. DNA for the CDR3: TGTGCCAGCAGCTACGGGACAGAAAAAGATACGCAGTATTTT.

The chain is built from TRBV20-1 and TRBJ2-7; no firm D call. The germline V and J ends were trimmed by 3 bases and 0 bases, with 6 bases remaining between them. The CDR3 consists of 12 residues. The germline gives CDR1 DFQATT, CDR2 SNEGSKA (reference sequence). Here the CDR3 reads CSARGTSYEQYF. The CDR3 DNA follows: TGCAGTGCTAGGGGCACCTCCTACGAGCAGTACTTC.

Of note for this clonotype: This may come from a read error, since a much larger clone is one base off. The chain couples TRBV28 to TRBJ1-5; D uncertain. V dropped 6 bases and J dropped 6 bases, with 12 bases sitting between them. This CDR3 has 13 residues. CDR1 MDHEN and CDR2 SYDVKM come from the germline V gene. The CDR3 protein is CASSSYSIQPQHF. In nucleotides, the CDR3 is TGTGCCAGCAGCTCCTACTCCATTCAGCCCCAGCATTTT.

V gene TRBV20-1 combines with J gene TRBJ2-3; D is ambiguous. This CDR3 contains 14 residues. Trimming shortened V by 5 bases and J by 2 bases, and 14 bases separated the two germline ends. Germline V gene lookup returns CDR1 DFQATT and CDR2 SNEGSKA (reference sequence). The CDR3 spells CSAGDSEFTDTQYF. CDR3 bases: TGCAGTGCTGGGGATTCAGAGTTCACAGATACGCAGTATTTT.

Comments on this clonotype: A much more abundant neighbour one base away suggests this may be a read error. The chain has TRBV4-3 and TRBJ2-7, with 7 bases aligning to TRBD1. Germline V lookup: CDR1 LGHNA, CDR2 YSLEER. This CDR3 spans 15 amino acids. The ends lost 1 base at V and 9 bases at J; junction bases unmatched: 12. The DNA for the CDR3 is TGCGCCAGCAGCCAAGGACAGGGAAAGGGCTCCGCGCAGTACTTC. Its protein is CASSQGQGKGSAQYF.

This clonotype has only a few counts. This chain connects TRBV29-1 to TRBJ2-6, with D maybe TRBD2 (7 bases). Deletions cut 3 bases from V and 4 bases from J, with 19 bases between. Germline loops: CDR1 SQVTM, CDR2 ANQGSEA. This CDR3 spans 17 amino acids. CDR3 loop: CSVDGGNRESGANVLTF. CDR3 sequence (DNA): TGCAGCGTTGACGGGGGGAACAGGGAATCCGGGGCCAACGTCCTGACTTTC.

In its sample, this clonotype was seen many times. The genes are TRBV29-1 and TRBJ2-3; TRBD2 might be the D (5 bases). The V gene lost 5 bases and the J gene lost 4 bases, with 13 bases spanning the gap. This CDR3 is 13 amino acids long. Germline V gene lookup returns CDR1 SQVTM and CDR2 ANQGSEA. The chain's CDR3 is CSVSGSWADTQYF. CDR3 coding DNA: TGCAGCGTTAGCGGTTCCTGGGCAGATACGCAGTATTTT.

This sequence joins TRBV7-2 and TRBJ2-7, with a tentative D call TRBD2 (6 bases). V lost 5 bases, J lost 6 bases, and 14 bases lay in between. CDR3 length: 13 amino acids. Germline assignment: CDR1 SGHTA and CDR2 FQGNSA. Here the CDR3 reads CASSPGVVSEQYF. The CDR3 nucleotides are TGTGCCAGCAGCCCGGGGGTCGTGAGCGAGCAGTACTTC.

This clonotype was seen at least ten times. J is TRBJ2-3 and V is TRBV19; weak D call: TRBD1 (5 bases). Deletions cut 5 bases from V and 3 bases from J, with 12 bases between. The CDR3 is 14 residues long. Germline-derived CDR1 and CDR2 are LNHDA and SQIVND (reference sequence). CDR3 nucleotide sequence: TGTGCCAGTAGTTATCCGACAGCAACAGATACGCAGTATTTT. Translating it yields CASSYPTATDTQYF.

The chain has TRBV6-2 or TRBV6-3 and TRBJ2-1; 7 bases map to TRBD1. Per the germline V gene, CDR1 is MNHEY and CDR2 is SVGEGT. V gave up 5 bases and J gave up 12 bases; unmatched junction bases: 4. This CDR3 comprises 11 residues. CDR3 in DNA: TGTGCCAGCAGTCGACGGACAGGGCAGTTCTTC. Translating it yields CASSRRTGQFF.

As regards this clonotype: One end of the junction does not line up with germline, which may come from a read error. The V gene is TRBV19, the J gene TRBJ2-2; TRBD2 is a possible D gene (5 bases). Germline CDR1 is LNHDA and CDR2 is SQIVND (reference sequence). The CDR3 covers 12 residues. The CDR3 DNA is TGTGCCTCCGAGCGGAACACCGGGGAGCTGTTATTT. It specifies CASERNTGELLF.

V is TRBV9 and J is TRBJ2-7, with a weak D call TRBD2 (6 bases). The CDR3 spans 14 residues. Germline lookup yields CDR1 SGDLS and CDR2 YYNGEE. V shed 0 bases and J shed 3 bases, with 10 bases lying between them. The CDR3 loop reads CASSVGPGGYEQYF. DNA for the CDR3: TGTGCCAGCAGCGTAGGTCCCGGGGGCTACGAGCAGTACTTC.